What follows are 22 T cell receptor beta chains derived from one specimen sequenced in a study of T cell changes during pregnancy in multiple sclerosis. TCRdb's copy holds only in-frame clones and misses some; the assay was immunoSEQ multiplex PCR. The sample includes fewer than 80,000 clones, around 89% of them seen just once. Specimen: peripheral blood, collected in the first trimester of pregnancy. Receptors originate from a female donor in good health, enrolled as a control in a pregnancy study.

The V call is TRBV7-2, the J call TRBJ2-1; 9 bases fit TRBD2. Germline V gives CDR1 SGHTA, CDR2 FQGNSA. Germline trimming cut 5 bases from V and 4 bases from J; bases unmatched to any gene: 6. The CDR3 runs to 15 residues. The chain's CDR3 is CASSRSSGDYNEQFF. CDR3 bases: TGTGCCAGCAGCAGGTCTAGCGGGGATTACAATGAGCAGTTCTTC. The variable domain in full, with the rest retrieved from reference TRBV7-2 and TRBJ2-1, is GAGVSQSPSNKVTEKGKDVELRCDPISGHTALYWYRQSLGQGLEFLIYFQGNSAPDKSGLPSDRFSAERTGGSVSTLTIQRTQQEDSAVYLCASSRSSGDYNEQFFGPGTRLTVL.

The chain is built from TRBV6-5 and TRBJ2-7, with 9 bases that match TRBD1. CDR1 MNHEY and CDR2 SVGAGI come from the germline V gene. V lost 6 bases, J lost 4 bases, and 4 bases stayed unmatched. The CDR3 consists of 13 residues. CDR3 sequence reads: CASRGTGRYEQYF. In DNA form, the CDR3 reads TGTGCCAGCAGAGGGACAGGGCGATACGAGCAGTACTTC.

This chain uses TRBV28 with TRBJ1-1, with D possibly being TRBD1 (6 bases). V lost 3 bases to trimming and J lost 1 base, with 15 bases between them. Looked up from germline, CDR1 is MDHEN and CDR2 is SYDVKM. The CDR3 loop spans 16 amino acids. The CDR3 DNA follows: TGTGCCAGCAGTTTGTTATTAGGGGGGGGGAACACTGAAGCTTTCTTT. Protein product: CASSLLLGGGNTEAFF.

CDR3 amino acids: CASSIRSGTGALGFF. Here the CDR3 DNA reads TGTGCCAGCAGCATTAGATCCGGGACAGGGGCCCTTGGCTTCTTT. This chain links TRBV11-1 with TRBJ1-1; 10 bases align to TRBD1. The CDR3 contains 15 residues. From germline, CDR1 is SGHAT and CDR2 FQDESV (reference sequence). Unmatched junction bases numbered 17, after V lost 5 bases and J lost 14 bases.

The J gene is TRBJ2-1, the V gene TRBV29-1; TRBD2 aligns across 7 bases. V was pared by 3 bases and J by 8 bases, with 7 bases of the junction left unmatched. CDR1 SQVTM and CDR2 ANQGSEA come from the germline V gene. The CDR3 is made up of 13 amino acids. CDR3 region: CSVEYGTTDEQFF. The CDR3 nucleotides are TGCAGCGTTGAGTATGGGACTACTGATGAGCAGTTCTTC.

This chain joins TRBV28 and TRBJ1-2; 8 nucleotides match TRBD1. Germline trimming cut 6 bases from V and 3 bases from J; bases unmatched to any gene: 6. The CDR3 has 14 amino acids. Germline assignment: CDR1 MDHEN and CDR2 SYDVKM. CDR3 region: CASSPLQGDYGYTF. CDR3 DNA: TGTGCCAGCAGCCCACTACAGGGGGACTATGGCTACACCTTC.

The chain uses TRBV19 and TRBJ1-5; tentatively, D is TRBD1 (5 bases). This CDR3 has 13 amino acids. V shed 5 bases and J shed 6 bases, with 11 bases lying between them. The V gene's germline CDR1 is LNHDA and CDR2 SQIVND (reference sequence). The CDR3 reads CASSWQGGQPQHF. The CDR3 DNA follows: TGTGCCAGTAGTTGGCAGGGCGGTCAGCCCCAGCATTTT.

This chain uses TRBV18 with TRBJ2-7; 7 nucleotides line up with TRBD1. Germline V lookup: CDR1 KGHSH, CDR2 LQKENI. V dropped 3 bases and J dropped 0; count of bases not matched to a gene: 2. CDR3 length equals 14 residues. CDR3 nucleotide sequence: TGTGCCAGCTCACCCGACAGGGTCTCCTACGAGCAGTACTTC. Translation: CASSPDRVSYEQYF.

The CDR3 DNA reads TGTGCCAGCAGCACCCTGGGGGGTGACGGGGAGCAGTTCTTC. This codes for CASSTLGGDGEQFF. The V call is TRBV7-2, the J call TRBJ2-1, with D maybe TRBD2 (6 bases). The germline V gene encodes CDR1 SGHTA and CDR2 FQGNSA. V lost 5 bases and J 10 bases, leaving 18 bases between the germline ends. The CDR3 is 14 amino acids.

The table lists this clone with a count of one. The chain links TRBV5-1 to TRBJ1-1, with D hard to call. V was shortened by 2 bases and J by 2 bases, with 10 bases between the two germline ends. There are 14 residues in the CDR3. Germline CDR1 SGHRS, CDR2 YFSETQ. In DNA form, the CDR3 reads TGCGCCAGCAGCTTATTCTTCAGTAACACTGAAGCTTTCTTT. Its protein product is CASSLFFSNTEAFF.

The rearrangement uses TRBV5-8 and TRBJ2-1; D possibly corresponds to TRBD1 (5 bases). The CDR3 has 18 amino acids. Germline-derived CDR1 and CDR2 are SGHTS and YDEGEE. The V end lost 1 base, the J end lost 7 bases, and 24 bases lay between the germline ends. The CDR3 nucleotides read TGTGCCAGCAGCTTGCCGGAGTGGGGCCCGGCAAGTGGAAATGAGCAGTTCTTC. As protein: CASSLPEWGPASGNEQFF.

This chain joins TRBV7-9 and TRBJ1-5; maybe TRBD1 (6 bases). V was clipped by 3 bases and J by 7 bases, with 10 bases between them. The CDR3 has 13 residues. CDR1 is SEHNR, CDR2 FQNEAQ, per germline (reference sequence). The CDR3 spells CASSLTTGQPQHF. DNA for the CDR3: TGTGCCAGCAGCTTGACCACAGGGCAGCCCCAGCATTTT.

This rearrangement joins TRBV30 to TRBJ1-5, with D possibly matching TRBD1 (6 bases). The CDR3 has 14 residues. Trimming pared 3 bases from V and 6 bases from J, leaving 15 bases between. The germline CDR1 and CDR2 sequences are GTSNPN and SVGIG (reference sequence). The CDR3 DNA reads TGTGCCTGGAGCCGTACAGGGTTAATTCAGCCCCAGCATTTT. It specifies CAWSRTGLIQPQHF. The whole variable domain, remainder taken from reference TRBV30 and TRBJ1-5, is SQTIHQWPATLVQPVGSPLSLECTVEGTSNPNLYWYRQAAGRGLQLLFYSVGIGQISSEVPQNLSASRPQDRQFILSSKKLLLSDSGFYLCAWSRTGLIQPQHFGDGTRLSIL.

The J gene is TRBJ1-1, the V gene TRBV7-6, with TRBD1 identical over 10 bases. Losses at the gene ends were 6 bases for V and 0 bases for J; bases not matched to a gene: 7. The CDR3 consists of 16 residues. The germline V gene encodes CDR1 SGHVS and CDR2 FNYEAQ. The CDR3 nucleotides are TGTGCCAGCAGTTCCGGGACAGGGGCAATGAACACTGAAGCTTTCTTT. Amino acids: CASSSGTGAMNTEAFF.

The chain is built from TRBV5-6 and TRBJ1-4; 11 bases line up with TRBD1. The CDR3 is made up of 15 amino acids. Trimming cost V 4 bases and J 8 bases; bases outside gene matches: 7. Germline V lookup: CDR1 SGHDT, CDR2 YYEEEE. The CDR3 bases are TGTGCCAGCAGCGGAGGACAGGGGGCGGGAGAAAAACTGTTTTTT. Residues: CASSGGQGAGEKLFF. Full variable domain (outside the CDR3, taken from reference TRBV5-6 and TRBJ1-4): DAGVTQSPTHLIKTRGQQVTLRCSPKSGHDTVSWYQQALGQGPQFIFQYYEEEERQRGNFPDRFSGHQFPNYSSELNVNALLLGDSALYLCASSGGQGAGEKLFFGSGTQLSVL.

This rearrangement joins TRBV18 to TRBJ1-1; 7 nucleotides agree with TRBD1. V gave up 6 bases and J gave up 7 bases; unmatched junction bases: 11. In germline, CDR1 is KGHSH, CDR2 LQKENI. This CDR3 contains 14 residues. The CDR3 DNA is TGTGCCAGCTCCCGCCAGGGGGAAACGGGTGAAGCTTTCTTT. It specifies CASSRQGETGEAFF.

This chain joins TRBV9 and TRBJ2-3; 9 bases are shared with TRBD2. Germline lookup yields CDR1 SGDLS and CDR2 YYNGEE. The V gene end was trimmed by 0 bases and the J gene end by 2 bases; junction bases not matched to a gene: 4. This CDR3 region has 16 residues. The CDR3 spells CASSVGSSGITDTQYF. In DNA, the CDR3 is TGTGCCAGCAGCGTAGGTTCTAGCGGGATCACAGATACGCAGTATTTT.

This clone was seen a few times. The chain recombines TRBV19 with TRBJ1-1; D may be TRBD1 (6 bases). The CDR3 contains 14 residues. With 5 bases removed from V and 1 base from J, the gap between germline ends came to 11 bases. CDR1 is LNHDA and CDR2 is SQIVND in the germline V gene (reference sequence). The CDR3 nucleotides are TGTGCCAGTAGTCCCGGGACACCGAACACTGAAGCTTTCTTT. Its translation: CASSPGTPNTEAFF. Full variable domain (remainder filled in from reference TRBV19 and TRBJ1-1): DGGITQSPKYLFRKEGQNVTLSCEQNLNHDAMYWYRQDPGQGLRLIYYSQIVNDFQKGDIAEGYSVSREKKESFPLTVTSAQKNPTAFYLCASSPGTPNTEAFFGQGTRLTVV.

The V call is TRBV9, the J call TRBJ2-5; 11 bases map to TRBD2. This CDR3 comprises 19 residues. V dropped 3 bases and J dropped 1; count of bases not matched to a gene: 14. Germline assignment: CDR1 SGDLS and CDR2 YYNGEE. CDR3 coding DNA: TGTGCCAGCAGCGGGGGGGGACTAGCGGACTGGGGATTCCAAGAGACCCAGTACTTC. Translation gives CASSGGGLADWGFQETQYF.

CDR3 in DNA: TGTGCCAGCAGACGTGACAGGGCCACTGAAGCTTTCTTT. Its protein is CASRRDRATEAFF. The chain carries TRBV28 and TRBJ1-1; 7 bases match TRBD1. Germline V gene data show CDR1 as MDHEN and CDR2 as SYDVKM. This CDR3 region has 13 residues. V dropped 6 bases and J dropped 4; count of bases not matched to a gene: 5.

The chain joins TRBV28 to TRBJ1-4; a weak D match, TRBD1 (6 bases). The CDR3 loop spans 15 amino acids. V lost 7 bases to trimming and J lost 3 bases, with 15 bases between them. In germline, CDR1 is MDHEN, CDR2 SYDVKM. The CDR3 DNA is TGTGCCAGCAATCGGGGGGCGCTTGCTAATGAAAAACTGTTTTTT. Translating gives CASNRGALANEKLFF.

The V and J genes are TRBV7-2 and TRBJ1-1; 7 nucleotides match TRBD1. From germline, CDR1 is SGHTA and CDR2 FQGNSA. The CDR3 has 15 amino acids. With 5 bases clipped from V and 0 bases from J, the junction kept 6 bases outside the gene matches. The CDR3 nucleotides read TGTGCCAGCAGCGCCCTGACAGGGATGAACACTGAAGCTTTCTTT. Protein sequence: CASSALTGMNTEAFF.